This T cell receptor (beta chain) was captured by sequencing in a study of cytomegalovirus exposure and HLA in healthy donors. Broader study findings: The classifier reportedly diagnosed cytomegalovirus status with high specificity and sensitivity. The study found most TCR sequences rare, yet found some public TCRs in many donors. The CMV antigen specificity of a few CMV-associated chains was confirmed through in vitro analysis.

About this clone itself: Antigen unknown.

Sequenced by immunoSEQ multiplex PCR; TCRdb stores in-frame clones only, minus some. Of fewer than 60,000 clones listed, around 93% are singletons. From germline, CDR1 is SGHTA and CDR2 FQGNSA. Trimming took off 0 bases at V and 6 bases at J, with 12 bases between the two ends. There are 16 residues in the CDR3. The TCR comes from a woman between 18 and 29 years old in good health and CMV-seropositive. Sequencing used PBMCs. This chain uses TRBV7-2 with TRBJ1-6; D gene unclear. CDR3: CASSLAARTANSPLHF. The CDR3 DNA sequence: TGTGCCAGCAGCTTAGCGGCGCGAACAGCTAATTCACCCCTCCACTTT.